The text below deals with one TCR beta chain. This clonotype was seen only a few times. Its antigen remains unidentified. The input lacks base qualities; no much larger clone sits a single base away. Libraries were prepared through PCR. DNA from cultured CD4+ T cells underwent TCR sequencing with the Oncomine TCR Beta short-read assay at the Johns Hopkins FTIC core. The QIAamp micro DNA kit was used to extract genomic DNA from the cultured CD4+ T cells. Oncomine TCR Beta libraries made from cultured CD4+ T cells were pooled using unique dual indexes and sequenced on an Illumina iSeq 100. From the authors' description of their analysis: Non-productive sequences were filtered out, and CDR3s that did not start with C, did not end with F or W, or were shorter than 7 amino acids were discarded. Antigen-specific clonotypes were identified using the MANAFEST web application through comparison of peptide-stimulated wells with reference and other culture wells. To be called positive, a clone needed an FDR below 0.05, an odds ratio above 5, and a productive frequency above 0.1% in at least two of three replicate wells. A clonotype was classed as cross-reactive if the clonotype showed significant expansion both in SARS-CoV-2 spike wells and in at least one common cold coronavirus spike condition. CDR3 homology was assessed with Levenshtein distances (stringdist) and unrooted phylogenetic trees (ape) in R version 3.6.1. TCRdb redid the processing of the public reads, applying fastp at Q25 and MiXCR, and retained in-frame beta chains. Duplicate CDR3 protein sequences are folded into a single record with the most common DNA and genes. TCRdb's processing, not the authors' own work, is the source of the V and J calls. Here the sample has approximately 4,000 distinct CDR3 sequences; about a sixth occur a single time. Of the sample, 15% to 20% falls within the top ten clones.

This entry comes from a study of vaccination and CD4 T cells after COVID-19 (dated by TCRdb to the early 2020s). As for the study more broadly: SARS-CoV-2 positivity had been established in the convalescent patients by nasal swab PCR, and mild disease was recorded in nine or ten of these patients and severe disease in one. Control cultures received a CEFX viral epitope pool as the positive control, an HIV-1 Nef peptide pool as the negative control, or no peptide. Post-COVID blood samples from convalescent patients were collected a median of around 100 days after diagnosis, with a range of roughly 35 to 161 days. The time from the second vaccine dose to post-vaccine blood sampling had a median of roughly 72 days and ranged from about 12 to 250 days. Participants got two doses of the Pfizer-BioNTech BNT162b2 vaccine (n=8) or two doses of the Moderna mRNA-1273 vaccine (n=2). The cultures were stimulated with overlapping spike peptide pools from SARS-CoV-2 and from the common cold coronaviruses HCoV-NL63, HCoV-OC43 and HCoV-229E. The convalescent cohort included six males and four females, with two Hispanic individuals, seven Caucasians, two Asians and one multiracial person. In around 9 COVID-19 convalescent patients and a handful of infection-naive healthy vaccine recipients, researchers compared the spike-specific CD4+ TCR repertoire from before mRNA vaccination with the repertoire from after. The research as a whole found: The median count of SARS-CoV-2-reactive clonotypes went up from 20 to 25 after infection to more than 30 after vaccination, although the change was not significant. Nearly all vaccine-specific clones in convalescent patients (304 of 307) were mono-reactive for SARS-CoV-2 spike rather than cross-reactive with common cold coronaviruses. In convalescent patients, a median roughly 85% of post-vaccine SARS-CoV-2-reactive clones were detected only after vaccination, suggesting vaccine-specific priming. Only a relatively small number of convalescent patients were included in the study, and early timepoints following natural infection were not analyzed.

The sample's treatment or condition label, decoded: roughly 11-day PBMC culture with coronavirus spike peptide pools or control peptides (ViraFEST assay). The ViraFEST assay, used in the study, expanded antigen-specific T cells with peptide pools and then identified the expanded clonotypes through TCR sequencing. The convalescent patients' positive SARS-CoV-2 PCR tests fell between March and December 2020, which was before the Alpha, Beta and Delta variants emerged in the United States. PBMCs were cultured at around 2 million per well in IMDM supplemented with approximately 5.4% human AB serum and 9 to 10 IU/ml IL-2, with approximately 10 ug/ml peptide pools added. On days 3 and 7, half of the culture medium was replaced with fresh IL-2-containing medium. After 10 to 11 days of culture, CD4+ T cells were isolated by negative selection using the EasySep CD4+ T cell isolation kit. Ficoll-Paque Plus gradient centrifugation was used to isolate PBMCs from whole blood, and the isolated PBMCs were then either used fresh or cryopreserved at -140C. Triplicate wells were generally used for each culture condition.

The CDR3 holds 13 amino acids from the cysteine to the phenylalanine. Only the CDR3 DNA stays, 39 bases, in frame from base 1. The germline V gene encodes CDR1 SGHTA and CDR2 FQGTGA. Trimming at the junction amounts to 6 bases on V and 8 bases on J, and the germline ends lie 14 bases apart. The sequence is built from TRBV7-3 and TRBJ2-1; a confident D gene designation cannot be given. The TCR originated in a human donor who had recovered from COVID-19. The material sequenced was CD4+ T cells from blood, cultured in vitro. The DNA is TGTGCCAGCAGACGCAATCCGAGTGATGAGCAGTTCTTC. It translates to CASRRNPSDEQFF.